This T cell receptor (beta chain) derives from a study of blood T cell repertoires in COVID-19. In the study overall: COVID-19 samples from acute and convalescent phases originated in the United States, Italy and Spain. PBMCs, B-cell-depleted T cells, or T cells were the source of the cDNA or gDNA that made up the material.

Those enrolled in Seattle joined during active infection and were followed longitudinally afterward. Per germline, CDR1 LGHNA and CDR2 YNFKEQ. After removal of 0 bases from V and 2 bases from J, the junction contained 3 bases not matched to a gene. The CDR3 consists of 16 residues. Authors' data handling: Estimates of nucleated cell counts were drawn from the amplification of reference gene primers. Here immunoSEQ multiplex PCR was the method, and the copy in TCRdb shows in-frame clones only, minus some. V and J calls and clone size follow that table, whereas D and trimming were derived from the DNA. The repertoire includes around 400,000 clones, around 87% of them detected once, and under 3% sits in the top ten.

The gene calls are TRBV4-2 and TRBJ1-3, with 8 bases that match TRBD1. The sample taken for sequencing was peripheral blood. The receptor's source is a woman aged 55 to 70 with COVID-19, enrolled during active disease. The CDR3 sequence: CASSQDADRAGNTIYF. The CDR3, as DNA: TGTGCCAGCAGCCAAGATGCGGACAGGGCTGGAAACACCATATATTTT.